This TCR beta chain was recovered during a study of cytomegalovirus exposure and HLA in healthy donors. The study's findings and limits: Sequencing depth across donors, presence/absence analyses assumed, was roughly uniform. Published work reported that the classifier diagnosed cytomegalovirus status with high specificity and sensitivity. In an earlier analysis, most TCR beta V segments were productive about 87% or about 30% of the time.

This clone was observed a handful of times. Its antigen is currently unknown. J gave up 6 bases and V 0 bases, and 6 bases lay outside the gene matches. The CDR3 runs 16 residues. The germline V gene encodes CDR1 LGHNA and CDR2 YNFKEQ. The PCR made use of 60 Vbeta and 13 Jbeta primers. The table came from immunoSEQ multiplex PCR; TCRdb's copy has only in-frame clones and leaves some out. The data hold over 100,000 clones, with approximately 60% observed a single time. Sequencing used PBMCs. This rearrangement joins TRBV4-2 to TRBJ2-7, with 12 bases fitting TRBD1. The origin of this receptor is a woman in her twenties or thirties in good health and CMV-seronegative. CDR3 DNA: TGTGCCAGCAGCCAAGACCCCGGGACAGGGGGCTCCGAGCAGTACTTC. It codes for CASSQDPGTGGSEQYF.